This TCR beta chain was sequenced in a study of cytomegalovirus exposure and HLA in healthy donors. Looked up from germline, CDR1 is MNHNS and CDR2 is SASEGT. V lost 3 bases to trimming and J lost 5 bases; unmatched junction nucleotides: 0. This CDR3 has 13 amino acids. Donors likely had unrecorded immune exposures despite being nominally healthy when sampled. The primer mix had 60 Vbeta and 13 Jbeta primers. TCRdb's copy holds only in-frame clones and misses some; the assay was immunoSEQ multiplex PCR. This repertoire includes about 160,000 clones. Study observations and caveats: Later work associated 16,951 TCR beta sequences with HLA alleles at 0.05 false discovery rate. In vitro work confirmed that three CMV-associated chains recognize CMV antigens.

With regard to this clone: Its antigen is unknown. Other DNA sequences within the sample encode an identical CDR3.

The sequence came from a young man in good health and CMV-seronegative. The V and J genes are TRBV6-1 and TRBJ2-2; 7 bases align to TRBD2. Sequenced material: PBMCs. The CDR3 DNA follows: TGTGCCAGCAGTGAGCGGGAGACCGGGGAGCTGTTTTTT. Its translation is CASSERETGELFF.